Detailed here is one T cell receptor (beta chain). What it binds is not known. Deletions cut 5 bases from V and 0 bases from J, with 12 bases between. The CDR3 is 15 residues long. Per germline, CDR1 SNHLY and CDR2 FYNNEI. This sample was taken from a study of cytomegalovirus exposure and HLA in healthy donors. Regarding the study as a whole: Under in vitro conditions, a few CMV-associated chains were confirmed as specific for CMV antigens.

The PCR employed 60 Vbeta primers together with 13 Jbeta primers. Libraries were prepared by immunoSEQ multiplex PCR; TCRdb keeps only in-frame clonotypes and omits some of them. The sample has fewer than 200,000 clones, around 75% seen once. The rearrangement uses TRBV2 and TRBJ2-3, with D unclear. Specimen: PBMCs. The source of this sequence is a male donor in good health and CMV-seronegative. DNA of the CDR3: TGTGCCAGCAGTAGCCATGCGGCTAGCACAGATACGCAGTATTTT. Translating gives CASSSHAASTDTQYF.